A selection of T cell receptor beta chains follows, all from one sample in a study of early T cells in non-severe SARS-CoV-2 infection. TCRdb re-called the 5' RACE reads with MiXCR, one entry per CDR3 protein. The sample comprises more than 25,000 distinct CDR3 sequences, around 6% of which are singletons, and approximately 13% rests with the top ten. Input material: whole blood. The receptors originated from an adult who was a healthcare worker with PCR-confirmed SARS-CoV-2 infection or an uninfected control (not recorded which). The CDR3 runs from the conserved cysteine through the conserved F or W. Each record gives: V gene, D gene, clone size, J gene, CDR3 protein, CDR3 DNA. D genes are given only for firm matches. The size field is filled for only some rows; it gives once, few, many or a size class.

TRBV29-1	TRBD1	many	TRBJ2-1	CSVGQGGAYNEQFF	TGCAGCGTAGGACAGGGGGGGGCCTACAATGAGCAGTTCTTC
TRBV19	-	many	TRBJ2-3	CASSIRGAGINTDTQYF	TGTGCCAGTAGTATAAGGGGCGCAGGGATAAACACAGATACGCAGTATTTT
TRBV6-1	TRBD2	many	TRBJ2-1	CASSGLAGGQSNEQFF	TGTGCCAGCAGCGGACTAGCGGGGGGGCAAAGTAATGAGCAGTTCTTC
TRBV28	TRBD1	many	TRBJ1-6	CASWTGQSPLHF	TGTGCCAGCTGGACAGGCCAATCACCCCTCCACTTT
TRBV5-1	-	many	TRBJ1-1	CASSSQGGETEAFF	TGCGCCAGCAGCTCACAGGGAGGCGAGACTGAAGCTTTCTTT
TRBV13	-	-	TRBJ2-7	CASSLFREQYF	TGTGCCAGCAGCTTATTTCGCGAGCAGTACTTC
TRBV20-1	TRBD1	many	TRBJ1-1	CSASGGQYTEAFF	TGCAGTGCTAGCGGGGGACAGTACACTGAAGCTTTCTTT
TRBV7-3	-	many	TRBJ2-1	CASSPGTPSYNEQFF	TGTGCCAGCAGCCCAGGGACACCTTCTTACAATGAGCAGTTCTTC
TRBV7-2	TRBD2	many	TRBJ2-5	CASSNSGGAGETQYF	TGTGCCAGCAGCAACAGCGGGGGGGCCGGGGAGACCCAGTACTTC
TRBV7-8	-	-	TRBJ2-1	CASSWVPSYNEQFF	TGTGCCAGCAGTTGGGTCCCTTCCTACAATGAGCAGTTCTTC
TRBV28	-	-	TRBJ2-5	CASSFVRSKETQYF	TGTGCCAGCAGTTTCGTCAGATCCAAAGAGACCCAGTACTTC
TRBV2	-	many	TRBJ2-3	CASSEGRGLGDTQYF	TGTGCCAGCAGTGAAGGCCGGGGACTGGGAGATACGCAGTATTTT
TRBV3-1	-	many	TRBJ1-5	CASSQYAVSNQPQHF	TGTGCCAGCAGCCAGTATGCTGTGAGCAATCAGCCCCAGCATTTT
TRBV18	-	-	TRBJ2-7	CASSPPGRQRDSYEQYF	TGTGCCAGCTCACCACCGGGGCGACAGAGAGACTCCTACGAGCAGTACTTC
TRBV20-1	TRBD2	many	TRBJ2-3	CSARGLAGISSTDTQYF	TGCAGTGCTAGGGGCCTAGCGGGGATTAGTAGCACAGATACGCAGTATTTT
TRBV4-1	TRBD1	many	TRBJ1-5	CASSRDRGDNQPQHF	TGCGCCAGCAGCAGGGACAGGGGGGACAATCAGCCCCAGCATTTT
TRBV19	TRBD2	many	TRBJ2-1	CASSILAGVSYNEQFF	TGTGCCAGTAGTATCCTAGCGGGGGTGTCCTACAATGAGCAGTTCTTC
TRBV5-1	-	many	TRBJ1-1	CASSRAPGADTEAFF	TGCGCCAGCAGCAGAGCCCCGGGGGCTGACACTGAAGCTTTCTTT
TRBV7-9	-	many	TRBJ2-1	CASSPPGRGEQFF	TGTGCCAGCAGCCCCCCTGGTCGTGGTGAGCAGTTCTTC
TRBV6-1	-	many	TRBJ2-7	CASSGGGQIFTYEQYF	TGTGCCAGCAGTGGGGGGGGACAGATTTTCACCTACGAGCAGTACTTC
TRBV13	TRBD1	many	TRBJ1-2	CASSFRDRGNYGYTF	TGTGCCAGCAGCTTCAGGGACAGGGGTAACTATGGCTACACCTTC
TRBV9	-	medium-sized	TRBJ2-2	CASSLGHATGELFF	TGTGCCAGCAGCCTGGGACACGCGACCGGGGAGCTGTTTTTT
TRBV7-9	TRBD1	-	TRBJ2-7	CASSAGTGVEQYF	TGTGCCAGCAGCGCCGGGACAGGGGTCGAGCAGTACTTC
TRBV20-1	-	many	TRBJ1-5	CSAKPGAYSNQPQHF	TGCAGTGCTAAGCCGGGGGCCTATAGCAATCAGCCCCAGCATTTT
TRBV30	-	-	TRBJ2-2	CAWSVDGELFF	TGTGCCTGGAGTGTGGACGGGGAGCTGTTTTTT
TRBV11-2	-	many	TRBJ2-7	CASSPIWTEQYF	TGTGCCAGCAGCCCCATCTGGACCGAGCAGTACTTC
TRBV5-1	TRBD1	many	TRBJ1-1	CASSPNLRQGGTEAFF	TGCGCCAGCAGCCCGAACCTAAGACAGGGAGGCACTGAAGCTTTCTTT
TRBV5-1	TRBD1	many	TRBJ1-6	CASSLGQEYSPLHF	TGCGCCAGCAGCCTGGGACAGGAGTATTCACCCCTCCACTTT
TRBV6-1	TRBD1	many	TRBJ1-2	CASRGTVGAYGYTF	TGTGCCAGCAGGGGGACAGTAGGGGCCTATGGCTACACCTTC
TRBV6-5	-	few	TRBJ2-5	CASSQDRIQETQYF	TGTGCCAGCAGCCAAGACAGAATCCAAGAGACCCAGTACTTC
TRBV6-1	TRBD2	many	TRBJ2-3	CASGTSGSTDTQYF	TGTGCTTCCGGAACTAGCGGGAGCACAGATACGCAGTATTTT
TRBV6-1	-	many	TRBJ2-7	CASSERSQTTGRYEQYF	TGTGCCAGCAGTGAGCGCTCACAAACCACCGGAAGGTACGAGCAGTACTTC
TRBV6-6	TRBD1	many	TRBJ1-5	CASSSPDRGRNQPQHF	TGTGCCAGCAGTTCCCCGGACAGGGGACGCAATCAGCCCCAGCATTTT
TRBV20-1	-	-	TRBJ2-7	CSAKKGGLSYEQYF	TGCAGTGCTAAAAAGGGGGGGCTGTCCTACGAGCAGTACTTC
TRBV20-1	-	many	TRBJ1-1	CSANLGHTEAFF	TGCAGTGCTAACCTGGGGCACACTGAAGCTTTCTTT
TRBV28	-	many	TRBJ2-5	CASSPQGKETQYF	TGTGCCAGCAGTCCCCAGGGGAAAGAGACCCAGTACTTC
TRBV7-2	-	many	TRBJ1-2	CASSLGVLASDAF	TGTGCCAGCAGCTTAGGGGTTTTGGCGAGCGACGCCTTC
TRBV2	TRBD2	-	TRBJ2-1	CASSREALRGGNEQFF	TGTGCCAGCAGCCGTGAGGCACTGCGCGGGGGCAATGAGCAGTTCTTC
TRBV19	TRBD1	few	TRBJ2-1	CASSIATGGTGVNEQFF	TGTGCCAGTAGTATAGCCACAGGAGGGACAGGGGTCAATGAGCAGTTCTTC
TRBV30	TRBD2	many	TRBJ2-3	CAWREAGGTDTQYF	TGTGCCTGGAGGGAAGCGGGGGGTACAGATACGCAGTATTTT
TRBV19	-	-	TRBJ2-3	CASRRTQADTQYF	TGTGCCAGTAGACGAACGCAGGCAGATACGCAGTATTTT
TRBV4-3	-	-	TRBJ2-1	CASSQGIRGAIPYNEQFF	TGCGCCAGCAGCCAAGGCATACGGGGGGCGATCCCCTACAATGAGCAGTTCTTC
TRBV11-2	TRBD1	many	TRBJ2-2	CASSLGGGQGNTGELFF	TGTGCCAGCAGCTTAGGTGGGGGACAGGGTAACACCGGGGAGCTGTTTTTT
TRBV28	-	many	TRBJ2-7	CASSPPGVAEQYF	TGTGCCAGCAGTCCGCCGGGGGTCGCCGAGCAGTACTTC
TRBV5-1	-	many	TRBJ2-4	CASSLLGTAKNIQYF	TGCGCCAGCAGCTTATTGGGGACGGCAAAAAACATTCAGTACTTC
TRBV7-8	-	many	TRBJ2-7	CASSHRAGTHEQYF	TGTGCCAGCAGCCATAGGGCAGGGACCCACGAGCAGTACTTC
TRBV30	-	-	TRBJ1-5	CAWTPRFGGEQPQHF	TGTGCCTGGACCCCGAGGTTCGGGGGGGAACAGCCCCAGCATTTT
TRBV7-9	TRBD2	many	TRBJ2-7	CASSLWTSGGSAYEQYF	TGTGCCAGCAGCTTATGGACTAGCGGGGGGTCCGCCTACGAGCAGTACTTC
TRBV7-9	TRBD2	-	TRBJ2-5	CASSHTKRGQETQYF	TGTGCCAGCAGCCATACCAAGCGGGGTCAAGAGACCCAGTACTTC
TRBV6-4	-	many	TRBJ2-3	CASSDDQLGKDTQYF	TGTGCCAGCAGTGACGACCAACTGGGTAAAGATACGCAGTATTTT
TRBV5-1	-	-	TRBJ2-1	CASSPRGSNYNEQFF	TGCGCCAGCAGCCCCCGGGGGAGTAATTACAATGAGCAGTTCTTC